This TCR beta chain was profiled in a study of blood T cells in healthy people across ages. Study-level points and caveats: Versus aged donors, long-lived donors had higher diversity and more naive CD4+ cells.

A word on this clonotype: Antigen specificity is unknown.

Total RNA extraction produced at least 5 micrograms (per sample) for the study. A sample-barcoded 5' primer and a J-beta primer mix were used in a second PCR of about 7 to 12 cycles. TCRdb re-called the 5' RACE reads with MiXCR, one entry per CDR3 protein. The sample holds over 950,000 distinct CDR3 sequences; roughly 51% are singletons and the top ten take 20% to 25%. Germline V gives CDR1 SGHDN, CDR2 FVKESK. V was pared by 3 bases and J by 5 bases, with 17 bases between. The CDR3 spans 15 residues. The receptor was isolated from a woman aged 55-70 years in good health. What was sequenced was blood. The chain joins TRBV14 to TRBJ2-7; a weak D match, TRBD1 (6 bases). CDR3 amino acids: CASSQWTVASHEQYF. The CDR3 coding sequence is TGTGCCAGCAGCCAGTGGACAGTAGCATCCCACGAGCAGTACTTC.